These 24 T cell receptor beta chains were all obtained from the same sample, sequenced in a study of cytomegalovirus exposure and HLA in healthy donors. In the PCR, 60 Vbeta and 13 Jbeta primers were used. The assay was immunoSEQ multiplex PCR, and TCRdb's table has in-frame clones only and misses some. The sample yields about 260,000 clones, about 83% seen once. The sequenced sample was PBMCs. These receptors were obtained from a woman aged 40 to 49 in good health and CMV-seropositive.

This clone was detected only a few times. The CDR3, as DNA: TGTGCCAGCAGCTCAAGAACCCCAGGGGGCTCTAATGAAAAACTGTTTTTT. Protein product: CASSSRTPGGSNEKLFF. The genes are TRBV7-9 and TRBJ1-4; 8 bases fit TRBD1. Germline trimming cut 4 bases from V and 3 bases from J; bases unmatched to any gene: 10. The CDR3 covers 17 residues. Germline loops: CDR1 SEHNR, CDR2 FQNEAQ (reference sequence).

The V gene is TRBV27, the J gene TRBJ2-1; TRBD2 agrees at 8 bases. Trimming took 2 bases from V and 0 from J; bases not matched to a gene: 18. The CDR3 has 21 residues. Germline CDR1 MNHEY, CDR2 SMNVEV (reference sequence). The CDR3 region is CASSLRTPGLAGDSSYNEQFF. The CDR3 DNA is TGTGCCAGCAGTTTAAGAACCCCTGGGCTAGCGGGCGACAGCTCCTACAATGAGCAGTTCTTC.

The gene calls are TRBV5-4 and TRBJ1-4; 9 bases line up with TRBD1. Per germline, CDR1 SGHNT and CDR2 YYREEE (reference sequence). The CDR3 sequence is 15 residues long. After removal of 6 bases from V and 5 bases from J, the junction contained 8 bases not matched to a gene. The CDR3 sequence is CASNDRDRVNEKLFF. CDR3 DNA: TGTGCCAGCAACGACCGGGACAGGGTAAATGAAAAACTGTTTTTT.

This clone appeared once. One end of the junction fails to match germline, which may point to a read error. The chain couples TRBV7-9 to TRBJ1-2; no clear D gene. There are 12 residues in the CDR3. CDR1 and CDR2 (germline): SEHNR, FQNEAQ (reference sequence). CDR3 loop: CSSSAAGYGYTF. The CDR3 DNA is TGTTCCAGCAGCGCCGCGGGTTATGGCTACACCTTC.

Notes on this clone: Germline and junction disagree at one end, which may indicate a read error. In the same sample, other DNA sequences code for this CDR3. The J gene is TRBJ2-7, the V gene TRBV28; 7 positions match TRBD1. CDR1 and CDR2 from the germline V gene are MDHEN and SYDVKM. CDR3 length equals 14 residues. This CDR3 is CASSLWGQTYEQYF. DNA of the CDR3: TGCGCCAGCAGCCTCTGGGGACAGACCTACGAGCAGTACTTC.

This CDR3 is CASSQAKRVTDTQYF. The CDR3 nucleotides read TGTGCCAGCAGCCAAGCTAAGCGGGTAACAGATACGCAGTATTTT. The V call is TRBV4-2, the J call TRBJ2-3, with D possibly matching TRBD2 (6 bases). V was shortened by 1 base and J by 3 bases, with 11 bases between the two germline ends. Looked up from germline, CDR1 is LGHNA and CDR2 is YNFKEQ. The CDR3 spans 15 residues.

The gene calls are TRBV6-5 and TRBJ1-1; D possibly corresponds to TRBD1 (6 bases). The CDR3 spans 15 residues. Germline V CDR1 and CDR2: MNHEY, SVGAGI. The V and J ends lost 0 bases and 4 bases respectively, with 12 bases between them. The DNA of the CDR3 is TGTGCCAGCAGTTACTCCGGCAGGGGCGTCACTGAAGCTTTCTTT. Translation: CASSYSGRGVTEAFF.

This chain uses TRBV7-2 with TRBJ2-1, with TRBD2 identical over 8 bases. The ends lost 3 bases at V and 8 bases at J; junction bases unmatched: 6. The CDR3 loop spans 14 amino acids. Looked up from germline, CDR1 is SGHTA and CDR2 is FQGNSA. The DNA of the CDR3 is TGTGCCAGCAGCTTGGACGGGAGGGACGATGAGCAGTTCTTC. It codes for CASSLDGRDDEQFF. The full variable domain, rest sourced from reference TRBV7-2 and TRBJ2-1, is GAGVSQSPSNKVTEKGKDVELRCDPISGHTALYWYRQSLGQGLEFLIYFQGNSAPDKSGLPSDRFSAERTGGSVSTLTIQRTQQEDSAVYLCASSLDGRDDEQFFGPGTRLTVL.

V gene TRBV5-1 combines with J gene TRBJ2-7; D may be TRBD2 (6 bases). The ends were cut back, 3 bases at V and 3 bases at J, with 19 bases in the middle. The germline V gene has CDR1 SGHRS and CDR2 YFSETQ. The CDR3 runs 16 residues. Here the CDR3 DNA reads TGCGCCAGCAGCTCTATCGGCGGGAAGATATTCTACGAGCAGTACTTC. Protein product: CASSSIGGKIFYEQYF.

This chain links TRBV5-4 with TRBJ1-2; no clear D. Trimming took 4 bases from V and 4 from J, leaving 14 bases between them. Per the germline V gene, CDR1 is SGHNT and CDR2 is YYREEE (reference sequence). The CDR3 has 14 residues. Here the CDR3 DNA reads TGTGCCAGCAGCCTGGACCTGTATAGCTATGGCTACACCTTC. The encoded protein is CASSLDLYSYGYTF.

The chain combines TRBV7-8 with TRBJ2-7, with 8 bases that match TRBD1. The CDR3 sequence is 13 residues long. Germline values: CDR1 SGHVS, CDR2 FQNEAQ. V lost 6 bases, J lost 5 bases, and 6 bases stayed unmatched. CDR3 protein: CASRRTGTHEQYF. CDR3 nucleotides: TGTGCCAGCAGAAGGACAGGGACGCACGAGCAGTACTTC.

The chain couples TRBV4-1 to TRBJ2-5, with 13 positions matching TRBD2. The ends lost 0 bases at V and 11 bases at J; junction bases unmatched: 6. This CDR3 has 15 amino acids. CDR1 and CDR2 from the germline V gene are MGHRA and YSYEKL. CDR3 coding DNA: TGCGCCAGCAGCCAAGAACCGACTAGCGGGAGGAAGCAGTACTTC. Translation gives CASSQEPTSGRKQYF.

The gene calls are TRBV7-2 and TRBJ1-5; D remains ambiguous. Trimming stripped 0 bases from V and 3 bases from J, with 15 bases between. Germline CDR1 and CDR2: SGHTA and FQGNSA. The CDR3 length is 17 residues. The CDR3 region has the DNA TGTGCCAGCAGCTTAGCGCGAGACTCTTTATTCAATCAGCCCCAGCATTTT. Translated, it gives CASSLARDSLFNQPQHF.

The chain combines TRBV30 with TRBJ2-4; a possible D gene is TRBD1 (6 bases). The CDR3 runs to 16 residues. V was pared by 1 base and J by 3 bases, with 16 bases between. Germline V lookup: CDR1 GTSNPN, CDR2 SVGIG (reference sequence). The CDR3, as DNA: TGTGCCTGGAGTGCTTACGGGACAATTGGCAAAAACATTCAGTACTTC. It is translated as CAWSAYGTIGKNIQYF.

This clone was counted a few times. V is TRBV29-1 and J is TRBJ2-6; the D is unclear. The CDR3 is made up of 14 amino acids. V was trimmed by 5 bases and J by 0 bases, leaving 8 bases between them. The germline gives CDR1 SQVTM, CDR2 ANQGSEA. CDR3 sequence: CSVTGDSGANVLTF. The CDR3, as DNA: TGCAGCGTTACGGGTGACTCTGGGGCCAACGTCCTGACTTTC.

The table lists this clone with a count of one. CDR3 protein: CASSQEGGGQNSYNSPLHF. The DNA for the CDR3 is TGCGCCAGCAGCCAAGAGGGCGGAGGACAGAACTCCTATAATTCACCCCTCCACTTT. The J gene is TRBJ1-6, the V gene TRBV4-1, with D possibly matching TRBD1 (6 bases). The germline V gene has CDR1 MGHRA and CDR2 YSYEKL. This CDR3 has 19 amino acids. Deletions cut 0 bases from V and 0 bases from J, with 15 bases between.

This clone was seen a single time. V gene TRBV7-2 combines with J gene TRBJ1-2; tentatively, D is TRBD1 (6 bases). The CDR3 has 13 amino acids. Germline CDR1 is SGHTA and CDR2 is FQGNSA. Between the trimmed V and J ends, which lost 8 bases and 2 bases, there was a span of 12 bases. The CDR3 protein is CASHSDRNYGYTF. DNA for the CDR3: TGTGCCAGCCATTCGGACAGAAACTATGGCTACACCTTC.

J is TRBJ1-1 and V is TRBV19, with 7 bases matching TRBD1. CDR3 length: 13 residues. The J segment lost 5 bases and the V segment lost 4 bases, leaving 4 bases of the junction unmatched. The germline V gene encodes CDR1 LNHDA and CDR2 SQIVND (reference sequence). Here the CDR3 reads CASSTAGGTEAFF. CDR3 bases: TGTGCCAGTAGTACGGCAGGGGGGACTGAAGCTTTCTTT. Full variable domain (outside the CDR3, taken from reference TRBV19 and TRBJ1-1): DGGITQSPKYLFRKEGQNVTLSCEQNLNHDAMYWYRQDPGQGLRLIYYSQIVNDFQKGDIAEGYSVSREKKESFPLTVTSAQKNPTAFYLCASSTAGGTEAFFGQGTRLTVV.

This rearrangement joins TRBV28 to TRBJ2-7; TRBD2 is a possible D gene (6 bases). Germline CDR1 reads MDHEN; CDR2 reads SYDVKM. Trimming took 6 bases from V and 1 from J, leaving 13 bases between them. This CDR3 region has 14 residues. DNA for the CDR3: TGTGCCAGCAGCCCGGGACTGTTATCCTACGAGCAGTACTTC. Translating gives CASSPGLLSYEQYF.

The chain employs TRBV15 and TRBJ1-3; D is uncertain. The CDR3 has 14 residues. V was shortened by 6 bases and J by 1 base, with 10 bases between the two germline ends. CDR1 is LNHNV, CDR2 YYDKDF, per germline (reference sequence). Here the CDR3 DNA reads TGTGCCACCAGTACCCCGGGTTCTGGAAACACCATATATTTT. It yields the protein CATSTPGSGNTIYF.

The rearrangement links TRBV5-1 to TRBJ1-2; 9 bases map to TRBD1. The CDR3 contains 17 residues. The V segment lost 0 bases and the J segment 9 bases; nucleotides outside the gene matches: 15. The germline gives CDR1 SGHRS, CDR2 YFSETQ. CDR3 sequence reads: CASSLATDGQGRDSYTF. The CDR3 bases are TGCGCCAGCAGCTTGGCGACGGATGGACAGGGGAGGGATAGCTACACCTTC.

The chain joins TRBV15 to TRBJ2-6; TRBD2 might be the D (7 bases). V gave up 7 bases and J gave up 0 bases, with 10 bases separating them. The CDR3 is 15 amino acids. Germline-derived CDR1 and CDR2 are LNHNV and YYDKDF (reference sequence). CDR3 sequence reads: CATKGGLSGANVLTF. In DNA, the CDR3 is TGTGCCACCAAGGGGGGGCTCTCTGGGGCCAACGTCCTGACTTTC.

The chain carries TRBV4-1 and TRBJ1-4; TRBD1 matches 7 bases. CDR3 length: 17 residues. Trimming took 0 bases from V and 4 from J; bases not matched to a gene: 8. The germline V gene encodes CDR1 MGHRA and CDR2 YSYEKL. DNA of the CDR3: TGCGCCAGCAGCCAAGATCTTGTGCAGGGGGGTAATGAAAAACTGTTTTTT. Translated, it gives CASSQDLVQGGNEKLFF.

The rearrangement links TRBV4-3 to TRBJ2-3, with no clear D. V was shortened by 7 bases and J by 4 bases, with 15 bases between the two germline ends. Germline V gene data show CDR1 as LGHNA and CDR2 as YSLEER. CDR3 length equals 14 residues. CDR3 in amino acids: CASNLLGQPDTQYF. The CDR3, as DNA: TGCGCCAGCAACCTTCTGGGCCAGCCAGATACGCAGTATTTT.